This entry concerns a single TCR beta chain. Its target is unknown. V was clipped by 7 bases and J by 0 bases; unmatched bases: 7. Germline V gene sequence: CDR1 LGHNT, CDR2 FRNRAP. This CDR3 region has 17 residues. The data were obtained in a study of CD8 T cells in ankylosing spondylitis. Whole-study results and caveats: There were earlier reports of some motif variants in reactive arthritis synovial fluid and blood. Blood from ankylosing spondylitis patients appeared to carry a characteristic roughly 8-variant TCR beta motif.

For TCR beta, libraries came from quantitative 5'-RACE with molecular barcodes. From the 5' RACE reads, TCRdb called clonotypes with MiXCR, one entry per CDR3 protein. Among some 140,000 distinct CDR3 sequences listed, roughly 10% were seen once. The specimen was blood, either unsorted or a sorted T cell fraction (not recorded which). This receptor was taken from a female donor with ankylosing spondylitis or in good health (not recorded which). The rearrangement joins TRBV12-5 to TRBJ2-2; 11 bases line up with TRBD2. The DNA for the CDR3 is TGTGCTAGTGCCGCAGGACTAGCGGGCGCGAACACCGGGGAGCTGTTTTTT. It codes for CASAAGLAGANTGELFF. Filled out from reference TRBV12-5 and TRBJ2-2, the complete variable domain reads DARVTQTPRHKVTEMGQEVTMRCQPILGHNTVFWYRQTMMQGLELLAYFRNRAPLDDSGMPKDRFSAEMPDATLATLKIQPSEPRDSAVYFCASAAGLAGANTGELFFGEGSRLTVL.